Reported below is one T cell receptor beta chain. This clonotype was recorded many times. The antigen this receptor binds is unknown. No base quality values were provided; no much bigger clone lies one nucleotide off. The data were taken from a study of tumor and adjacent non-tumor tissue in lung cancer (dated by TCRdb to the late 2010s). In terms of the full investigation: The cohort included eleven to twelve adenocarcinoma, a couple of squamous cell carcinoma and 1 small cell lung cancer patients. Ages among the approximately 15 patients ranged from about 31 to 80 years, there were roughly ten men and 5 women, and disease was at TNM stage I to III. Sequencing generated a total of approximately 130,000,000 productive TCRbeta reads, averaging roughly 4.2 million reads per sample. The study compared bulk TCRbeta repertoires between lung tumor tissue and matched distant non-tumor lung tissue from 15 lung cancer patients. For each patient, one tumor sample and one normal lung sample were taken, giving thirty paired specimens that underwent TCRbeta CDR3 sequencing.

For CDR1 and CDR2, the germline V gene lists SGHDT and YYEEEE. The CDR3 runs 14 amino acids, cysteine and phenylalanine included. CDR3 DNA is the only sequence kept; it has 42 bases, read in frame from the first base. Trimming takes 2 bases off V and 5 bases off J; junction bases not matched to a gene: 4. Overall study outcomes, separate from this receptor: Peripheral blood was not sequenced, so blood TCRbeta repertoires were not examined in the lung cancer patients of the study. The sequencing platform is not named in the methods, and unique molecular identifiers are not mentioned. Significantly higher TCR diversity was found in younger patients, and higher tumor TCR diversity was associated with shorter overall and disease-free survival. The top 100 clones made up a significantly larger cumulative share of the repertoire in normal lung than in tumor tissue. With only about 16 patients in the cohort, the authors noted that larger samples and more detailed clinical data are needed. Significantly higher TCR diversity (inverse Simpson) was observed in tumor tissue than in normal lung tissue (around 450 vs 160, P = 0.0075, Mann-Whitney U test).

The library came from multiplex PCR. Sequencing was performed on an Illumina HiSeq 2500. TCRbeta libraries were constructed through three rounds of nested PCR with primers (Table S4) according to protocols modified from ARM-PCR. Before sequencing, PCR products of 200-500 bp were cut from the gel and purified using the QIAquick gel extraction kit. The original pipeline was this. Trimmomatic was used to clean the reads, FLASH merged the cleaned reads into complete CDR3 sequences, and MiTCR assigned the sequences to V(D)J germline segments. Clonal diversity was computed as the inverse Simpson's index with VDJtools. A read counted as productive if the sequence was in-frame and lacked a premature stop codon. The public reads were quality trimmed at Q25 with fastp and then assembled into clones with MiXCR by TCRdb, keeping productive beta chains. Entries are consolidated by CDR3 protein sequence, retaining the most common genes and DNA. It is TCRdb's table, rather than the study itself, that gives the V and J calls and clone size. This sample is represented by tens of thousands of distinct CDR3 sequences; around 71% of them were singletons. The ten largest clones take up approximately 20% of the sample.

RNA was extracted from bulk unsorted tissue and checked for quality with a NanoDrop ND-1000 and an Agilent 2100. The donors were newly diagnosed lung cancer patients admitted for thoracic surgery in China from August to November 2014 who had not received prior chemotherapy. Patients who had received previous radiotherapy or chemotherapy, or who had another concurrent cancer, were excluded from the study. Surgical tissue pieces of 1-2 cm3 were preserved in RNAlater solution and stored at -80 °C until use. Rearrangement joined TRBV5-6 to TRBJ2-1, with 7 bases in between that match TRBD1. The TCR was taken from a man aged 55 to 70 with non-small cell lung cancer. The specimen was lung tumor tissue. The CDR3 protein sequence reads: CASSFLTGHNEQFF. In nucleotides, the sequence is TGTGCCAGCAGCTTTTTGACAGGGCACAATGAGCAGTTCTTC.